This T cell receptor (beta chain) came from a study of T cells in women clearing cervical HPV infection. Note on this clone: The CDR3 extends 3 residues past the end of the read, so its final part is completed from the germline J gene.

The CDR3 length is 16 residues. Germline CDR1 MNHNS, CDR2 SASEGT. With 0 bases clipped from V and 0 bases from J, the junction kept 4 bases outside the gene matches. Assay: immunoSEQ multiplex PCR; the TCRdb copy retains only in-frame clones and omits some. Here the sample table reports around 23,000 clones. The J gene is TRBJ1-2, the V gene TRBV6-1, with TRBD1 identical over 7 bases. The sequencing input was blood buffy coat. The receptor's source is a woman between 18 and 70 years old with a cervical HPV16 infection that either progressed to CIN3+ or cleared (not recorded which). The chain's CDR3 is CASSEAVRGANYGYTF. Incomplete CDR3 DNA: TGTGCCAGCAGTGAAGCAGTCAGGGGGGCTAACTATGGC.